This T cell receptor (beta chain) derives from a study of T cell responses to AZD1222 COVID-19 vaccine. Regarding the study as a whole: There were mostly white British donors and more females than males, and clonal diversity was possibly underestimated. It was only 6 or 7 AZD1222 recipients who were seropositive at baseline. Two AZD1222 administrations were followed by greater Spike-specific TCR breadth and depth. Nearly half of the spike-specific TCRs reportedly recognize variant regions that carry no mutations.

Notes on this clone: No antigen is known for it.

Germline CDR1 and CDR2: SQVTM and ANQGSEA. The CDR3 is made up of 13 amino acids. V was cut by 7 bases and J by 3 bases, with 12 bases left in between. Data came from immunoSEQ multiplex PCR; TCRdb stores just in-frame clones and leaves some out. The table lists 150,000 to 200,000 clones, about 92% of them singletons. The receptor was derived from an adult in good health. The rearrangement uses TRBV29-1 and TRBJ1-4, with D possibly being TRBD1 (5 bases). The specimen was peripheral blood, collected on day 0 of AZD1222 vaccination. For the CDR3, the DNA is TGCAGCGCCAGGGTGACAGCTAATGAAAAACTGTTTTTT. It codes for CSARVTANEKLFF.